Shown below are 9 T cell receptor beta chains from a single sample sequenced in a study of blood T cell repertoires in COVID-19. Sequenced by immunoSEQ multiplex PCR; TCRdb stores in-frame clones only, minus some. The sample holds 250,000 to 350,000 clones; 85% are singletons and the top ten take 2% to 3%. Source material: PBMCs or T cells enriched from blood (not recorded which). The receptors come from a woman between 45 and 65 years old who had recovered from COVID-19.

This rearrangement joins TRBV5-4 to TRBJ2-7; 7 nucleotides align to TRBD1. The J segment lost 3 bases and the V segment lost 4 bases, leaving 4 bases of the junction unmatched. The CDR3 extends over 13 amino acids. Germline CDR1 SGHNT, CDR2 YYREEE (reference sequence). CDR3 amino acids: CASSRGTVYEQYF. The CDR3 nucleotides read TGTGCCAGCAGCCGAGGGACAGTCTACGAGCAGTACTTC.

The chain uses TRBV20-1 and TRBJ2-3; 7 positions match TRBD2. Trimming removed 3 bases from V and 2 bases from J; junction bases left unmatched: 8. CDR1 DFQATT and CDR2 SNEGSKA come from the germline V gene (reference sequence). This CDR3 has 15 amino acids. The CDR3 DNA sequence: TGCAGTGCTAGTGTGGCTAGCGGTGTCACAGATACGCAGTATTTT. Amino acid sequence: CSASVASGVTDTQYF.

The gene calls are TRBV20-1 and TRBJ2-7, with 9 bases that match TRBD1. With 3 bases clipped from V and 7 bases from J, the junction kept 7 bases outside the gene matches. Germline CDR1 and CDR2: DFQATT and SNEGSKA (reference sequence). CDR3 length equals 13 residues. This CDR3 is CSASYRGLGEQYF. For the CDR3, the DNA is TGCAGTGCTAGTTACAGGGGGCTGGGAGAGCAGTACTTC.

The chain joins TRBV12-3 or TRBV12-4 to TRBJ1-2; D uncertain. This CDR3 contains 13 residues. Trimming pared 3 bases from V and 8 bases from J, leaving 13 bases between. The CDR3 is CASSLGVGGGYTF. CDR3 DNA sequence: TGTGCCAGCAGTTTGGGAGTCGGAGGCGGCTACACCTTC.

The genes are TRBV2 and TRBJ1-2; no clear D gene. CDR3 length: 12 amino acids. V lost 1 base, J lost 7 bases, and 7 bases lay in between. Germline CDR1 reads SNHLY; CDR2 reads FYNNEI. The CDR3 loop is CASSEGRGGYTF. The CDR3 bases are TGTGCCAGCAGTGAAGGTCGGGGTGGCTACACCTTC.

The CDR3 coding sequence is TGTGCCAGCAGTATTAACCGGGACAGGGGGACGGCTTTCTTT. This sequence encodes CASSINRDRGTAFF. The genes are TRBV6-2 or TRBV6-3 and TRBJ1-1, with 11 bases aligning to TRBD1. J lost 11 bases, V lost 5 bases, and 10 bases had no gene match. This CDR3 spans 14 amino acids. The germline V gene encodes CDR1 MNHEY and CDR2 SVGEGT.

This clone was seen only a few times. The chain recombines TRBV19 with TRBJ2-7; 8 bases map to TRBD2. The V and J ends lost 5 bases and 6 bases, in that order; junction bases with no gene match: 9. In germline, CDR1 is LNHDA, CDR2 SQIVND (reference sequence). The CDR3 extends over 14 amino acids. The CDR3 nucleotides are TGTGCCAGTAGTCCCCGCAGCGGGGGAGCCGAGCAGTACTTC. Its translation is CASSPRSGGAEQYF.

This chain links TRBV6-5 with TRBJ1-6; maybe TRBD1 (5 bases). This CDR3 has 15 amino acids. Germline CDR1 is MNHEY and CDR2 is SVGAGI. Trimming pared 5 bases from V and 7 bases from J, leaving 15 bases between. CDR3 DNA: TGTGCCAGCAGTCCGGAACAGGTTTCAAATTCACCCCTCCACTTT. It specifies CASSPEQVSNSPLHF.

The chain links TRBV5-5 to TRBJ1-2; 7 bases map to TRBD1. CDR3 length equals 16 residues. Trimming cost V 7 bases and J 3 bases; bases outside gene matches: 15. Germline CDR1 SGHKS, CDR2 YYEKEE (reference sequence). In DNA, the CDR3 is TGTGCCAGCGACCTTTTCGGGGGACAGCGGGACTATGGCTACACCTTC. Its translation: CASDLFGGQRDYGYTF.